The present T cell receptor (beta chain) was sequenced within a study of CD8+ T cells in alopecia areata. Turning to the study itself: Each of the treated patients was given oral tofacitinib, 5 to 10 mg twice daily, for moderate-to-severe alopecia areata.

As concerns this clone: Its specificity is unknown.

Extracted RNA was reverse transcribed, and the resulting cDNA served as sequencing template. The data were produced by immunoSEQ multiplex PCR, yet TCRdb's version contains in-frame clones alone and is incomplete. This table has some 120,000 clones, about 57% appearing once. Study-level results: Clonality was higher in lesional than normal scalp, especially in alopecia totalis/universalis.

Germline V gene data show CDR1 as MGHDK and CDR2 as SYGVNS. CDR3 size: 18 residues. With 2 bases removed from V and 1 base from J, the gap between germline ends came to 20 bases. The material sequenced was CD4+ T cells sorted from blood, taken at week 0. V gene TRBV25-1 combines with J gene TRBJ1-1; D possibly corresponds to TRBD1 (5 bases). The receptor was derived from a human donor with alopecia areata. This chain's CDR3 is CASSESLSGRPSNTEAFF. The CDR3 DNA reads TGTGCCAGCAGTGAAAGTCTTTCGGGACGGCCATCGAACACTGAAGCTTTCTTT.